This T cell receptor beta chain was sequenced for a study of cytomegalovirus exposure and HLA in healthy donors (dated by TCRdb to the late 2010s). Study-level background: An earlier analysis of roughly 500 of the donors reported roughly 300 Gb of sequence data and 95 million to 140 million unique TCR beta sequences obtained from 150 million to 200 million T cells. A later analysis re-analyzed previously published TCR beta repertoires from about 730 donors and added high-resolution HLA genotyping to study TCR occurrence patterns. HLA typing included class I and class II loci at four-digit resolution. Among some 400 genotyped donors of the cohort, an average of about 240,000 unique TCR beta nucleotide sequences were sequenced per donor, about a sixth of them non-productive. High-throughput TCR immunosequencing, statistical association of individual TCRs with disease status, and machine learning were combined to predict cytomegalovirus infection status. A separate validation cohort of 100 to 150 different subjects was used in addition to the 666-subject first cohort. Donor age, sex, ethnicity and CMV serostatus were compiled together with the repertoire data. An earlier analysis of some 500 of the donors used high-throughput TCR beta sequencing to judge whether each TCR beta V gene segment behaved as functional or pseudogenic. A handful of DR-DQ haplotypes were treated as single units for association and clustering because of strong linkage in the cohort. The study was designed to test whether signatures of past pathogen exposure could be identified by cataloging public T cell receptors. The T cell repertoires of 550 to 850 subjects were profiled by immunosequencing and related to cytomegalovirus serostatus. Rather than using new phenotypic data, the later analysis identified candidate immune exposures from TCR beta sequences and from how often those sequences occurred across donors. The number of typed donors differed by locus: 629-630 for A, B, C, DRB1 and DQB1; approximately 530 for DQA1; 606 for DPA1; and 400 to 480 for DPB1. Among the approximately 420 genotyped donors, approximately 81% belonged to the genetic ancestry cluster associated with self-reported Caucasian donors. Every repertoire in the discovery cohort had been generated on one and the same sequencing platform. A later genetic analysis took genome-wide SNP genotypes for about 55% of the 666 donors and used that subset as a discovery cohort. An early release covering about 600 HLA-typed donors comprised roughly 300 gigabases of sequencing data and 85 million or so unique TCR sequences.

The cohort consisted of 600 or so healthy bone marrow donors. At the time of sampling, all cohort members were nominally healthy, though unrecorded immune exposures were likely present. The donor tested CMV seronegative, placing the donor among the 350 or so seronegative members of the cohort. Each donor provided a peripheral blood sample, and peripheral blood mononuclear cells were used for TCR beta sequencing. Genomic DNA was extracted from the blood cell samples with the Qiagen DNeasy Blood Extraction Kit. The library came from the immunoSEQ multiplex PCR assay. For the multiplex PCR, a mixture combining 60 forward primers for TCR Vbeta segments and 13 reverse primers for TCR Jbeta segments was used. Amplification of the CDR3 region of rearranged TCR beta genes was performed with a multiplex PCR assay on genomic DNA. On the Illumina HiSeq System, the amplified TCR beta libraries were sequenced as 87-base-pair reads. The authors' pipeline ran thus. Across the 670 or so repertoires, a later analysis counted roughly 84 million unique TCR beta chains, 9 million to 14 million of which were shared by at least two donors. To remove PCR and sequencing errors, raw reads were error-corrected and collapsed into unique sequences using a nearest-neighbor algorithm that merged closely related sequences. V, D and J gene segments were assigned by aligning CDR3 sequences to IMGT reference sequences. Each retained sequence needed at least a six-nucleotide match to both a V gene segment and a J gene segment. A rearrangement was called productive if the CDR3 had no stop codons and remained in frame with V and J, and every other rearrangement was called non-productive. CDR3 was defined by IMGT convention, running from the second conserved V-encoded cysteine to the conserved J-encoded phenylalanine. The earlier analysis of 587 of the donors excluded any sequence lacking an unambiguous match to a single V gene segment. An earlier analysis of a few hundred of the donors classified V segments as functional when productive rearrangements were above 56.7% and as segregating when the standard deviation between donors was above 5%. To diagnose cytomegalovirus status from the catalog of TCR beta chain sequences, a statistical classification framework was built. V and J gene assignment, in a later analysis, came from comparing TCR nucleotide sequences with IMGT/GENE-DB human TR gene sequences. In a later analysis, CDR3 sequences and most-parsimonious VDJ recombination scenarios were assigned using the TCRdist pipeline. A later analysis defined each TCR beta chain by its CDR3 amino acid sequence plus V-gene family, and excluded reads lacking a unique V-gene family. As a way to deal with suspected cross-contamination and a sequencing artifact, a later analysis dropped more than 500 nucleotide sequences that were highly shared and had low generation probability. A later analysis calculated a clonal expansion index for each public chain from normalized within-repertoire ranks of inferred template counts. A later analysis computed generation probabilities with a VDJ recombination model fitted to out-of-frame rearrangements, and checked the results against IGoR. A later analysis scored TCR-TCR, TCR-HLA and TCR-CMV co-occurrence with hypergeometric tests, applying a repertoire-size bias correction to TCR pairs. A later analysis estimated false discovery rates by permuting HLA or CMV assignments 20 times. In a later analysis, co-occurring TCRs were grouped using DBSCAN, with TCRdist sequence similarity added in when clustering inside HLA-allele-positive subsets. For co-occurrence clustering, repertoires with fewer than 30,000 or more than 120,000 public chains were excluded, along with a handful of repertoires with anomalous nucleotide sharing. Here the immuneACCESS table is served through TCRdb, limited to in-frame sequences with V and J called. Missing clones are a known gap in these copies; in checked studies unresolved V genes cover under half, and the rest lacks a known reason. That table gives V, J and clone size, and the DNA gave D and trimming. This sample has some 110,000 clones in its table, and 83% of those were observed once. The top ten clones comprise 6% to 7.5% of the sample.

With respect to this clone: This clone's antigen is unknown. Base qualities were left out, and no much larger clone turns up one base away.

The CDR3 goes from the cysteine to the phenylalanine over 13 residues. The sequence is cut down to CDR3 DNA, 39 bases in frame from base 1. From the germline V gene, CDR1 is MNHEY and CDR2 is SVGAGI. The germline V and J ends show losses of 4 bases and 8 bases respectively, and no gene match explains 3 bases of the junction. What the authors observed across the whole study: A further reported finding was that TCR beta sequences accurately predicted the HLA-A and HLA-B alleles for most subjects in the first cohort. The sequencing pipeline was judged likely to have produced a cluster of highly shared sequence variants as a technical artifact. In an earlier analysis of roughly 560 of the donors, most TCR beta V segments were observed in productive rearrangements about 87% or about 30% of the time, broadly matching IMGT annotations. Compared with the approximately 600-donor mean, donors in an Asian-associated ancestry cluster had fewer N-insertions in productive TCRs, according to a later genetic analysis. Roughly uniform sequencing depth across donors was assumed in presence/absence analyses, although this assumption may not hold. Strong co-occurrence of HLA alleles, especially DR and DQ, made assigning TCR associations to individual alleles difficult. According to a later analysis, most CMV-associated TCR beta chains appeared to be HLA-restricted, and the HLA associations seemed to be driven largely by CMV exposure. Linkage disequilibrium might explain the correlated functional status among segregating V segments, but an unknown experimental factor could not be ruled out. Some IMGT-functional V segments, including TRBV6-2 and TRBV6-3, could not be distinguished by the 87-base-pair reads and were therefore excluded. Most TCR sequences were observed very rarely across donors, whereas some public TCRs were present in many individuals. Cytomegalovirus status was reported to be diagnosed by the classifier with high specificity and sensitivity in both the original and validation cohorts. Three of the identified cytomegalovirus-associated TCR beta chains were confirmed in vitro to be specific for cytomegalovirus antigens. HLA typing was unavailable for some donors at each locus, so association tests used only the typed subset. Only TCR beta chains were sequenced in this cohort, and the absence of alpha or paired-chain data limited detectable features. The authors suggested that the approach could potentially be generalized to other disease states and immunological phenotypes. In a later analysis, the rate of TCR association differed among HLA loci, with DRB1 alleles having the most associated TCRs and HLA-C alleles having the fewest. Because counts were too low, about 15 rarely observed V segments, including chromosome 9 orphons, were left out of the earlier analysis of approximately 580 of the donors. A total of 150 to 200 TCR beta chains were listed by the study as associated with cytomegalovirus. A later analysis reported that several top co-occurrence clusters appeared linked to parvovirus B19, influenza, CMV and Epstein-Barr virus. Compared with equally common non-associated chains, HLA-associated TCR beta chains in a later analysis were more clonally expanded and had lower generation probabilities. At a false discovery rate of 0.05, a later analysis linked around 15,000 TCR beta sequences to specific HLA alleles. The only immune exposure information available for the cohort was CMV serostatus. A later genetic analysis associated a missense DCLRE1C variant with V-gene and J-gene trimming of TCR beta chains, and an independent cohort replicated the association.

Recombination connected TRBV6-5 to TRBJ2-3; TRBD2 agrees with 10 junctional bases. The sample comprised PBMCs. This receptor was identified in a man between 18 and 29 years old in good health and CMV-seronegative. The nucleotide sequence reads as follows: TGTGCCAGCAGTTCTAGCGGGAGCGGTACGCAGTATTTT. Its product reads: CASSSSGSGTQYF.